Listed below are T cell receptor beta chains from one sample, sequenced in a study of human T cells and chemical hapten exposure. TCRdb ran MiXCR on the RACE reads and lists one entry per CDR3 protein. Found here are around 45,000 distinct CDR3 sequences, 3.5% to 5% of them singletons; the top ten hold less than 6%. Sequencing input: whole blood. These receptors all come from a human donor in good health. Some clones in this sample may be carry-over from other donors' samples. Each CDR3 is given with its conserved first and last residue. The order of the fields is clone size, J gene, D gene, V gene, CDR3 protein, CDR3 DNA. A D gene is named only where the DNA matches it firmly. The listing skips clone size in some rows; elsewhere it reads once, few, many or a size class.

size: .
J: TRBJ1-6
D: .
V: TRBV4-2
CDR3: CASSQIAGTGNSPLHF
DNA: TGTGCCAGCAGCCAAATCGCCGGGACGGGAAATTCACCCCTCCACTTT

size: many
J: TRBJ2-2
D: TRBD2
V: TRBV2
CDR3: CASRLTRREMETGELFF
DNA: TGTGCCAGCAGGTTGACGCGGCGGGAGATGGAGACCGGGGAGCTGTTTTTT

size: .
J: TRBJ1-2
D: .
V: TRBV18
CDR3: CASSRGQPLYGYTF
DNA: TGTGCCAGCTCACGCGGACAGCCCCTCTATGGCTACACCTTC

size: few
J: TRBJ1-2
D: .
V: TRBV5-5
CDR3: CASSLDAMIGYTF
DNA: TGTGCCAGCAGTCTGGATGCCATGATTGGCTACACCTTC

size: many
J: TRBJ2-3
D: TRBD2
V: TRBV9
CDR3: CASSVAAGDSDTQYF
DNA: TGTGCCAGCAGCGTAGCGGCGGGAGACTCAGATACGCAGTATTTT

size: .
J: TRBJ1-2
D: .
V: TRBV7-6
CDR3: CASSLYAGRYTF
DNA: TGTGCCAGCAGCTTATACGCCGGGCGCTACACCTTC

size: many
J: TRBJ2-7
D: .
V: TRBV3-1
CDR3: CASSQEGTPLEQYF
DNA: TGTGCCAGCAGCCAAGAGGGGACACCTCTCGAGCAGTACTTC

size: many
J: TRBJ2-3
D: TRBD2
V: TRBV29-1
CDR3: CSLLAGDTQYF
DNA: TGCAGCCTCTTAGCGGGAGATACGCAGTATTTT

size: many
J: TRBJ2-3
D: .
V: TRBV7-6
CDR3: CASSSLPAGSSTDTQYF
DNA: TGTGCCAGCAGCTCCCTCCCGGCGGGCAGTAGCACAGATACGCAGTATTTT

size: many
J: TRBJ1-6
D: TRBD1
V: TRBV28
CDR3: CASSLPRTDRGPNSPLHF
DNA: TGTGCCAGCAGTTTACCCCGAACCGACAGGGGGCCTAATTCACCCCTCCACTTT

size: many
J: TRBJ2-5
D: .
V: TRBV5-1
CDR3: CASSLGAGRETQYF
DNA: TGCGCCAGCAGCTTGGGGGCGGGACGAGAGACCCAGTACTTC

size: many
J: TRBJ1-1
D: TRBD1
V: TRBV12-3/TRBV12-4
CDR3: CASSPRTGDTEAFF
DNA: TGTGCCAGCAGTCCTAGGACAGGGGACACTGAAGCTTTCTTT

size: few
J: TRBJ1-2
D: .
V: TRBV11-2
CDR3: CASSLQRATYGYTF
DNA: TGTGCCAGCAGCCTCCAGCGGGCTACCTATGGCTACACCTTC

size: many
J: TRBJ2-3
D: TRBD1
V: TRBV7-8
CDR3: CASSLRGTGSDTQYF
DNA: TGTGCCAGCAGCTTACGGGGGACAGGTTCAGATACGCAGTATTTT

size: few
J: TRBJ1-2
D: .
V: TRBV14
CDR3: CASSLQTVGGYTF
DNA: TGTGCCAGCAGCCTACAGACTGTGGGTGGCTACACCTTC

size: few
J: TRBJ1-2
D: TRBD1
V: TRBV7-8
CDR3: CASSSSRGTGRVGYTF
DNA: TGTGCCAGCAGCTCGTCGAGGGGGACAGGGAGAGTCGGCTACACCTTC

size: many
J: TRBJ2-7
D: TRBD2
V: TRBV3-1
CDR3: CASSPFPRGVLYEQYF
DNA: TGTGCCAGCAGCCCATTTCCTCGGGGGGTCTTATACGAGCAGTACTTC

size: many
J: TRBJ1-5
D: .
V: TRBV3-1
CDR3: CASSQDGISNQPQHF
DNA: TGTGCCAGCAGCCAAGACGGCATTAGCAATCAGCCCCAGCATTTT

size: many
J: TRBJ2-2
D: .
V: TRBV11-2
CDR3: CASSLTVAGELFF
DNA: TGTGCCAGCAGCTTGACGGTTGCCGGGGAGCTGTTTTTT

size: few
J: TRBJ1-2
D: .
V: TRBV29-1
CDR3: CSVATRWGGYGYTF
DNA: TGCAGCGTGGCTACCAGGTGGGGAGGCTATGGCTACACCTTC

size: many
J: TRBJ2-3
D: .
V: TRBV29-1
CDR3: CSVEGRTSTDTQYF
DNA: TGCAGCGTTGAAGGGAGAACTAGCACAGATACGCAGTATTTT

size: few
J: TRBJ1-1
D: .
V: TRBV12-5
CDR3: CASGINRVEAFF
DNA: TGTGCTAGTGGAATAAACAGGGTGGAAGCTTTCTTT

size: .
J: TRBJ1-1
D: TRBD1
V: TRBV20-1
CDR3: CSASDRGGWSTEAFF
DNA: TGCAGTGCTTCCGACAGGGGAGGTTGGAGCACTGAAGCTTTCTTT

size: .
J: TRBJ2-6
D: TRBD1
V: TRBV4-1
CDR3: CASSPRQGMLSGANVLTF
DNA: TGCGCCAGCAGCCCCCGACAGGGTATGCTCTCTGGGGCCAACGTCCTGACTTTC

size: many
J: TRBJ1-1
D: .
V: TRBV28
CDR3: CASTLQERNTEAFF
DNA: TGTGCCAGCACTCTACAGGAGAGGAACACTGAAGCTTTCTTT

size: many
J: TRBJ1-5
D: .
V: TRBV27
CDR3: CASSFSFANQPQHF
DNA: TGTGCCAGCAGTTTTTCGTTCGCTAATCAGCCCCAGCATTTT

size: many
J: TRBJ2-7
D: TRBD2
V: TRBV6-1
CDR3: CASSETAGGLYEQYF
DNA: TGTGCCAGCAGTGAGACAGCGGGAGGCCTCTACGAGCAGTACTTC

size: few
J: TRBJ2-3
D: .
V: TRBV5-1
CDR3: CASSLQGASTDTQYF
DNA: TGCGCCAGCAGCTTACAAGGGGCTAGCACAGATACGCAGTATTTT

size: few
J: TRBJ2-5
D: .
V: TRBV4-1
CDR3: CASSQEYREETQYF
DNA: TGCGCCAGCAGCCAGGAATACAGGGAAGAGACCCAGTACTTC

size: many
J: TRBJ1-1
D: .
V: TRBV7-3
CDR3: CASSLTGTGSEAFF
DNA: TGTGCCAGCAGCTTAACGGGAACAGGATCTGAAGCTTTCTTT